The rows below give T cell receptor beta chains drawn from one sample of a study of blood T cell repertoires in COVID-19. Data came from immunoSEQ multiplex PCR; TCRdb stores just in-frame clones and leaves some out. The sample lists 250,000 or so clones, approximately 86% occurring once. Input material: peripheral blood. The receptor source for this set is a man between 25 and 39 years old with active or convalescent COVID-19. Each CDR3 is given with its conserved first and last residue. The D gene is left open where the match is weak. Clone size is given for some rows only: seen once, a few or many times, or a class if the clone is expanded.

v_gene	d_gene	abundance	j_gene	len	CDR3nt	CDR3aa
TRBV2	NA	NA	TRBJ1-1	14	TGTGCCAGCAGTGAAATCAGGTGGAACACTGAAGCTTTCTTT	CASSEIRWNTEAFF
TRBV18	NA	NA	TRBJ2-7	14	TGTGCCAGCTCACCACGGAGCGATTCCTACGAGCAGTACTTC	CASSPRSDSYEQYF
TRBV19	NA	NA	TRBJ2-1	17	TGTGCCAGTAGTACATTGCGGGGACAGAGCTCCTACAATGAGCAGTTCTTC	CASSTLRGQSSYNEQFF
TRBV19	TRBD1	NA	TRBJ1-5	17	TGTGCCAGTAAATTGACCCGAGCCGGGACAGGGGATCAGCCCCAGCATTTT	CASKLTRAGTGDQPQHF
TRBV30	NA	NA	TRBJ1-5	13	TGTGCCTGGAGGGGGGGGCCTAATCAGCCCCAGCATTTT	CAWRGGPNQPQHF
TRBV24-1	TRBD1	NA	TRBJ2-2	16	TGTGCCACCAGTGATCCCGGACAGGGGAACACCGGGGAGCTGTTTTTT	CATSDPGQGNTGELFF
TRBV11-2	TRBD1	NA	TRBJ2-2	17	TGTGCCAGCAGCTTGAGGTCGACAGGGGGCGCGGCCGGGGAGCTGTTTTTT	CASSLRSTGGAAGELFF
TRBV5-1	NA	NA	TRBJ2-2	15	TGCGCCAGCAACCCCCTGCAGGGGAACACCGGGGAGCTGTTTTTT	CASNPLQGNTGELFF
TRBV20-1	TRBD1	NA	TRBJ2-5	16	TGCAGTGCTAGTCCGACAGGGGGCGCGAGGAGGGAGACCCAGTACTTC	CSASPTGGARRETQYF
TRBV4-2	NA	NA	TRBJ1-1	16	TGTGCCAGCAGCCAAGATCGAGGGTCTCGGAACACTGAAGCTTTCTTT	CASSQDRGSRNTEAFF
TRBV12-5	NA	NA	TRBJ2-5	15	TGTGCTAGTGGTTTGGTAATTGGAGGGTCAGAGACCCAGTACTTC	CASGLVIGGSETQYF
TRBV21-1	NA	NA	TRBJ1-1	16	TGTGCCAGCAGCCCAAGGCGAACAGGGGGCTTCACTGAAGCTTTCTTT	CASSPRRTGGFTEAFF
TRBV10-1	NA	NA	TRBJ1-1	14	TGCGCCAGCAGTGAGGGGTTTGGAACAGATGAAGCTTTCTTT	CASSEGFGTDEAFF
TRBV14	TRBD2	NA	TRBJ2-3	15	TGTGCCAGCAGCCCGCTAGCGGGGTACACAGATACGCAGTATTTT	CASSPLAGYTDTQYF
TRBV11-2	TRBD1	NA	TRBJ1-1	15	TGTGCCAGCAGCTTACGACAGGGGGCTGACACTGAAGCTTTCTTT	CASSLRQGADTEAFF
TRBV4-1	NA	NA	TRBJ1-5	17	TGCGCCAGCAGCCAAGAGTTAGAGACAGATAGGAATCAGCCCCAGCATTTT	CASSQELETDRNQPQHF
TRBV2	NA	NA	TRBJ2-3	14	TGTGCCAGCAGTGAAGACAGGGGCACAGATACGCAGTATTTT	CASSEDRGTDTQYF
TRBV4-1	TRBD1	NA	TRBJ2-2	18	TGCGCCAGCAGCCCACGGCAGGGGGCGGCGTTGGAGGCCGGGGAGCTGTTTTTT	CASSPRQGAALEAGELFF
TRBV27	TRBD1	NA	TRBJ1-1	16	TGTGCCAGCAGTTCTGGGGGACAGGGGATGAACACTGAAGCTTTCTTT	CASSSGGQGMNTEAFF
TRBV18	TRBD1	NA	TRBJ2-7	15	TGTGCCAGCTCACCCTCCGGGACAGGGGGCGGAGGGAAGTACTTC	CASSPSGTGGGGKYF
TRBV6-6	TRBD1	NA	TRBJ1-2	14	TGTGCCAGCAGACCCGGACAGGGGGGTAATGGCTACACCTTC	CASRPGQGGNGYTF
TRBV5-8	TRBD1	once	TRBJ1-2	16	TGTGCCAGCAGCATTCCGGGACAGCGTACCCACTATGGCTACACCTTC	CASSIPGQRTHYGYTF
TRBV7-9	TRBD1	NA	TRBJ1-1	17	TGTGCCAGCAGCTCAACAGGGGCTAATAAGGGCGTGGCTGAAGCTTTCTTT	CASSSTGANKGVAEAFF
TRBV5-1	TRBD1	NA	TRBJ1-1	14	TGCGCCAGCAGCTCGGGACAGCCCGCGGGTGAAGCTTTCTTT	CASSSGQPAGEAFF
TRBV19	TRBD1	NA	TRBJ1-5	14	TGTGCCAGTAGTAGACAGGGGTACGGTCAGCCCCAGCATTTT	CASSRQGYGQPQHF
TRBV4-3	TRBD2	NA	TRBJ2-3	19	TGCGCCAGCAGCCAAGATTCGATCCTAGCGGGGGATTACACAGATACGCAGTATTTT	CASSQDSILAGDYTDTQYF
TRBV2	TRBD1	NA	TRBJ2-7	14	TGTGCCAGCAGTGAGGGACAGATCGGAGGCGAGCAGTACTTC	CASSEGQIGGEQYF
TRBV13	TRBD1	NA	TRBJ2-7	15	TGTGCCAGCAGCTTGGGTGACAGGGGCACCTACGAGCAGTACTTC	CASSLGDRGTYEQYF
TRBV15	TRBD2	once	TRBJ2-5	16	TGTGCCACCAGCACCCGAGCGGGGGTGAGTTTAGAGACCCAGTACTTC	CATSTRAGVSLETQYF